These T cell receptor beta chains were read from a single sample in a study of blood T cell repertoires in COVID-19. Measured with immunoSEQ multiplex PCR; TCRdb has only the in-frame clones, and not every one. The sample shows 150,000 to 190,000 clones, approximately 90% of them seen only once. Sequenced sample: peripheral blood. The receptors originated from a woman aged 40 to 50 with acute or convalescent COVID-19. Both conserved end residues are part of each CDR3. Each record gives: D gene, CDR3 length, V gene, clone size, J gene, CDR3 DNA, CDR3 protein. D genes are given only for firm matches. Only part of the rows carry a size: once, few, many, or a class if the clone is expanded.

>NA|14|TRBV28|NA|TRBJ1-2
TGTGCCAGCAGTTTGTTGGTACAAAGATATGGCTACACCTTC
CASSLLVQRYGYTF
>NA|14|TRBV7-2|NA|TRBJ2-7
TGTGCCAGCAGCTTAGTGGCAGGGTACTACGAGCAGTACTTC
CASSLVAGYYEQYF
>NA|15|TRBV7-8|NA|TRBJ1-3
TGTGCCAGCAGCTTAGTCCCCAGCTCTGGAAACACCATATATTTT
CASSLVPSSGNTIYF
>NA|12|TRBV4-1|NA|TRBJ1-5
TGCGCCAGCAGCCAACCTAACCAGCCCCAGCATTTT
CASSQPNQPQHF
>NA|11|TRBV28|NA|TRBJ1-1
TGTGCCAGCAGCCTCCGGGTTGAAGCTTTCTTT
CASSLRVEAFF
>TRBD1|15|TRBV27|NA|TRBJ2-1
TGTGCCAGCAGTCCACAGGGGGCGGAGTACAATGAGCAGTTCTTC
CASSPQGAEYNEQFF
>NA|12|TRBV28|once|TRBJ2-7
TGTGCCAGCAGTTTTCTCGAGGGCGAGCAGTACTTC
CASSFLEGEQYF
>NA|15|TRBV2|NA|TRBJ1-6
TGTGCCAGCAGTGAAGTCGACAGAAGCAGTTCACCCCTCCACTTT
CASSEVDRSSSPLHF
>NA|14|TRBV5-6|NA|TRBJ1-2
TGTGCCAGCAGCTTGGGGACGGAGGGTTATGGCTACACCTTC
CASSLGTEGYGYTF
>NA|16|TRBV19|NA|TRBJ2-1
TGTGCCAGTAGAAATACAGGGTTACTCTCCTACAATGAGCAGTTCTTC
CASRNTGLLSYNEQFF
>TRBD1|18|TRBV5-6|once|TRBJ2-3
TGTGCCAGCAGTAACAGGGGGCGGGGGACTTTCAACACAGATACGCAGTATTTT
CASSNRGRGTFNTDTQYF
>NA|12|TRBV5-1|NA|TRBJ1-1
TGCGCCAGCGCCGACAGCTTCAATGAAGCTTTCTTT
CASADSFNEAFF
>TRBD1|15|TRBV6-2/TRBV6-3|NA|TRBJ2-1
TGTGCCAGCAGTGTGACAGGGAAGGGGCAGAATGAGCAGTTCTTC
CASSVTGKGQNEQFF
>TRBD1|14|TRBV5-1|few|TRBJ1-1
TGCGCCAGCAGCTGGATACAGGGGGCTGGTGAAGCTTTCTTT
CASSWIQGAGEAFF
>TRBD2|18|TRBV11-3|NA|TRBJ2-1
TGTGCCAGCAGCTTAGGAATACTAGCGGGAGGTTCCTACAATGAGCAGTTCTTC
CASSLGILAGGSYNEQFF
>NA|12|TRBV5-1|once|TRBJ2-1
TGCGCCAGCAGCTTTCATTCTACCGAGCAGTTCTTC
CASSFHSTEQFF
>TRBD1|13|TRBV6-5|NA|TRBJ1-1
TGTGCCAGCGGGGGACAGGGGGTTACTGAAGCTTTCTTT
CASGGQGVTEAFF
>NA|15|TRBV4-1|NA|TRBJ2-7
TGCGCCAGCAGCCAAGGGCAGGGTCCTGCCTACGAGCAGTACTTC
CASSQGQGPAYEQYF
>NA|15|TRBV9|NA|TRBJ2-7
TGTGCCAGCAGCGACAACGGGAGTTACTCCTACGAGCAGTACTTC
CASSDNGSYSYEQYF
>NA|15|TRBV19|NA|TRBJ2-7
TGTGCCAGTAGTATATTCGGTGGGGAGTCCTACGAGCAGTACTTC
CASSIFGGESYEQYF
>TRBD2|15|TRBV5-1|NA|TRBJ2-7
TGCGCCAGCAGCGGGACTAGCGGGAGCAGTAACGAGCAGTACTTC
CASSGTSGSSNEQYF
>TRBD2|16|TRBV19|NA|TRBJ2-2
TGTGCCAGTAGCACCCTAGCGGGGGGCGACACCGGGGAGCTGTTTTTT
CASSTLAGGDTGELFF
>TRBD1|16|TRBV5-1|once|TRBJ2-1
TGCGCCAGCAGCTTAGAAAAAGGACAGGGGTATGATGAGCAGTTCTTC
CASSLEKGQGYDEQFF
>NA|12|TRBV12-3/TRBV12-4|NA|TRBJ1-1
TGTGCCAGCAGTAAACAGGATAAGCAAGCTTTCTTT
CASSKQDKQAFF
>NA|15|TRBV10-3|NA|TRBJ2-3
TGTGCCATCAGTGAACCTCTAGCGAACACAGATACGCAGTATTTT
CAISEPLANTDTQYF
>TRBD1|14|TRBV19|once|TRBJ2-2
TGTGCCAGTAGACCGGACAGGGATAGCGGGGAGCTGTTTTTT
CASRPDRDSGELFF
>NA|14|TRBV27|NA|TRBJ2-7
TGTGCCAGCAGTTTCCTTGGAGTTTCCTACGAGCAGTACTTC
CASSFLGVSYEQYF
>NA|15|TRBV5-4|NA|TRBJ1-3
TGTGCCAGCAGCTTGTATGACAGGCTCGGAAACACCATATATTTT
CASSLYDRLGNTIYF
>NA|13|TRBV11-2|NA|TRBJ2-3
TGTGCCAGCGCAAGGGGTTACACAGATACGCAGTATTTT
CASARGYTDTQYF
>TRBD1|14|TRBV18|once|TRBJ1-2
TGTGCCAGCTCAGGGGACAGGGGCAACTATGGCTACACCTTC
CASSGDRGNYGYTF
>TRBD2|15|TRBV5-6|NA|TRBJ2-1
TGTGCCAGCAGCTTAGGACTAGCATCTTACAATGAGCAGTTCTTC
CASSLGLASYNEQFF
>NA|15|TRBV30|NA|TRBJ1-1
TGTGCCTGGAGTAAGAAATCTTGGGGGCAGGTTGAAGCTTTCTTT
CAWSKKSWGQVEAFF
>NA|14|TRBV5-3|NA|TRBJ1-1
TGTGCCAGAAGCTTGAAGACACCGAACACTGAAGCTTTCTTT
CARSLKTPNTEAFF
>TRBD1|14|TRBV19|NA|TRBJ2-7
TGTGCCAGTAGCGTGTACAGGGGGACCTACGAGCAGTACTTC
CASSVYRGTYEQYF